This is a list of T cell receptor beta chains from one sample in a study of cytomegalovirus exposure and HLA in healthy donors. Only in-frame clones appear in the TCRdb table, and some are missing; sequencing was by immunoSEQ multiplex PCR. The data show about 98,000 clones, over 60% seen once. The material sequenced was PBMCs. Every receptor here comes from a male donor in good health and CMV-seropositive. Both conserved end residues are part of each CDR3. D genes are given only for firm matches. The size field is filled for only some rows; it gives once, few, many or a size class.

D: TRBD1; size: .; V: TRBV5-1; J: TRBJ1-2; DNA: TGCGCCAGCAGCTACCGGACAGGGAAGGACTATGGCTACACCTTC; CDR3: CASSYRTGKDYGYTF
D: .; size: once; V: TRBV7-2; J: TRBJ2-7; DNA: TGTGCCAGCAGCTTAGGTGAACTCTACGAGCAGTACTTC; CDR3: CASSLGELYEQYF
D: .; size: .; V: TRBV7-3; J: TRBJ1-1; DNA: TGTGCCAGCAGCTTTCACACGAACACTGAAGCTTTCTTT; CDR3: CASSFHTNTEAFF
D: TRBD1; size: .; V: TRBV5-1; J: TRBJ2-7; DNA: TGCGCCAGCAGCCTGTCAGGGGGCTCCTACGAGCAGTACTTC; CDR3: CASSLSGGSYEQYF
D: .; size: .; V: TRBV5-1; J: TRBJ2-2; DNA: TGCGCCAGCAGCTTTACGGCGGCCGGGGAGCTGTTTTTT; CDR3: CASSFTAAGELFF
D: .; size: few; V: TRBV7-2; J: TRBJ2-5; DNA: TGTGCCAGCAGCTTTGGGGGAAGCGGGCAAGAGACCCAGTACTTC; CDR3: CASSFGGSGQETQYF
D: .; size: once; V: TRBV5-6; J: TRBJ2-5; DNA: TGTGCCAGCAGCTTGATCCCCTCGGAGACCCAGTACTTC; CDR3: CASSLIPSETQYF
D: .; size: few; V: TRBV5-1; J: TRBJ2-5; DNA: TGCGCCAGCAGCTTGGCCCCGGGGGAGACCCAGTACTTC; CDR3: CASSLAPGETQYF
D: TRBD2; size: .; V: TRBV6-5; J: TRBJ2-1; DNA: TGTGCCAGCAGGGCAAATCTAGCGGCGCGTCTCTTCTTC; CDR3: CASRANLAARLFF
D: TRBD1; size: .; V: TRBV5-1; J: TRBJ1-4; DNA: TGCGCCAGCGGCGAGACAGGGGTGGGGGAAAAACTGTTTTTT; CDR3: CASGETGVGEKLFF
D: TRBD2; size: .; V: TRBV27; J: TRBJ2-3; DNA: TGTGCCAGCAGCTACCCGGGACTAGCGGGGTCACTCACAGATACGCAGTATTTT; CDR3: CASSYPGLAGSLTDTQYF
D: .; size: .; V: TRBV11-1; J: TRBJ2-7; DNA: TGTGCCAGCAGCTTAAGTCAGGTATCCTACGAGCAGTACTTC; CDR3: CASSLSQVSYEQYF
D: TRBD1; size: .; V: TRBV28; J: TRBJ1-3; DNA: TGTGCCAGCAGTTTGGGGGGTGGACAGGGAAGGAACACCATATATTTT; CDR3: CASSLGGGQGRNTIYF
D: .; size: .; V: TRBV11-3; J: TRBJ1-3; DNA: TGTGCCAGCAGCCCACCCGGGACACAATCCGTCTCTGGAAACACCATATATTTT; CDR3: CASSPPGTQSVSGNTIYF
D: TRBD1; size: .; V: TRBV19; J: TRBJ1-5; DNA: TGTGCCAGTAGTCATGGCGGGACAGGGGATCAGCCCCAGCATTTT; CDR3: CASSHGGTGDQPQHF
D: .; size: .; V: TRBV6-5; J: TRBJ1-4; DNA: TGTGCCAGCAGTTACCTTGCGGGAGGTGAAAAACTGTTTTTT; CDR3: CASSYLAGGEKLFF
D: .; size: .; V: TRBV5-1; J: TRBJ2-3; DNA: TGCGCCAGCAGAGCCGGGGGAAGTCCAGATACGCAGTATTTT; CDR3: CASRAGGSPDTQYF
D: TRBD1; size: .; V: TRBV6-5; J: TRBJ1-2; DNA: TGTGCCAGCAGCCTGACAGGGGACTTCTACGGCTACACCTTC; CDR3: CASSLTGDFYGYTF
D: TRBD2; size: .; V: TRBV5-1; J: TRBJ2-1; DNA: TGCGCCAGCAGCACCGCAGCGGGAGTGGGCTACAATGAGCAGTTCTTC; CDR3: CASSTAAGVGYNEQFF
D: TRBD2; size: few; V: TRBV19; J: TRBJ2-7; DNA: TGTGCCAGTAGTCCCGGGACTAGCGGCTACGAGCAGTACTTC; CDR3: CASSPGTSGYEQYF
D: .; size: .; V: TRBV27; J: TRBJ2-7; DNA: TGTGCCAGCAGGATGCAGGGCTTCTCCTACGAGCAGTACTTC; CDR3: CASRMQGFSYEQYF
D: .; size: .; V: TRBV27; J: TRBJ1-5; DNA: TGTGCCAGCAGTTTAGTGCAGGGGTCGCTAACTTTT; CDR3: CASSLVQGSLTF
D: TRBD2; size: few; V: TRBV12-5; J: TRBJ2-1; DNA: TGTGCTAGTGGTCTGGGACTAGCGGGGGACAATGAGCAGTTCTTC; CDR3: CASGLGLAGDNEQFF
D: .; size: once; V: TRBV11-3; J: TRBJ2-1; DNA: TGTGCCAGCAGCTTAGAGGCAGGGCGGAATGAGCAGTTCTTC; CDR3: CASSLEAGRNEQFF
D: TRBD2; size: .; V: TRBV7-9; J: TRBJ2-1; DNA: TGTGCCAGCAAAATAGCGGGGAATATAAATGAGCAGTTCTTC; CDR3: CASKIAGNINEQFF
D: .; size: .; V: TRBV29-1; J: TRBJ2-7; DNA: TGCAGCGTTGTGTGGGGCGCAGCGTCGTCTTACGAGCAGTACTTC; CDR3: CSVVWGAASSYEQYF
D: TRBD1; size: .; V: TRBV11-2; J: TRBJ2-2; DNA: TGTGCCAGCAATCCCGGACAGGGGGTTGCCGGGGAGCTGTTTTTT; CDR3: CASNPGQGVAGELFF
D: .; size: .; V: TRBV4-2; J: TRBJ2-3; DNA: TGTGCCAGCAGACAAGACCCACAAAGCACAGATACGCAGTATTTT; CDR3: CASRQDPQSTDTQYF
D: .; size: .; V: TRBV6-5; J: TRBJ1-5; DNA: TGTGCCAGCAGTTTTTCAGGCAATCAGCCCCAGCATTTT; CDR3: CASSFSGNQPQHF
D: TRBD2; size: .; V: TRBV11-2; J: TRBJ2-3; DNA: TGTGCCAGCACCATAGAGCCACCGTCACTAGCGGGAGGCCTAGGCGATACGCAGTATTTT; CDR3: CASTIEPPSLAGGLGDTQYF
D: TRBD2; size: .; V: TRBV7-2; J: TRBJ2-5; DNA: TGTGCCAGCAGCCCGGGACTAGCGGGAGCGGGGGAGACCCAGTACTTC; CDR3: CASSPGLAGAGETQYF
D: .; size: .; V: TRBV11-3; J: TRBJ2-7; DNA: TGTGCCAGCAGCTTAGATCTTGTTGGGGTAGCGCACTCCGCCTACGAGCAGTACTTC; CDR3: CASSLDLVGVAHSAYEQYF
D: TRBD2; size: .; V: TRBV10-3; J: TRBJ2-7; DNA: TGTGCCATCACCAGGACTAGCGGGAGTTTTTACGAGCAGTACTTC; CDR3: CAITRTSGSFYEQYF
D: .; size: .; V: TRBV30; J: TRBJ1-1; DNA: TGTGCCTGTAAAAGGGAGCCGGGAACTGAAGCTTTCTTT; CDR3: CACKREPGTEAFF
D: TRBD2; size: .; V: TRBV13; J: TRBJ2-1; DNA: TGTGCCAGCAGCTCTTCATTGACTAGCGGGAGATACAATGAGCAGTTCTTC; CDR3: CASSSSLTSGRYNEQFF
D: .; size: .; V: TRBV13; J: TRBJ1-3; DNA: TGTGCCAGCAGCCGTGGAAACACCATATATTTT; CDR3: CASSRGNTIYF
D: .; size: .; V: TRBV29-1; J: TRBJ1-1; DNA: TGCAGCGTTGTGCGTCCGGGGAGGGACACTGAAGCTTTCTTT; CDR3: CSVVRPGRDTEAFF
D: TRBD2; size: .; V: TRBV4-3; J: TRBJ2-1; DNA: TGCGCCAGCAGCCCCCGTGCCCCGAGTCTAGCGGGATTATACAATGAGCAGTTCTTC; CDR3: CASSPRAPSLAGLYNEQFF
D: TRBD2; size: .; V: TRBV5-1; J: TRBJ2-1; DNA: TGCGCCAGCAGCTTGGACACTAGCGATTACAATGAGCAGTTCTTC; CDR3: CASSLDTSDYNEQFF
D: .; size: .; V: TRBV7-2; J: TRBJ2-3; DNA: TGTGCCAGCAGCCCGTCTAACACAGATACGCAGTATTTT; CDR3: CASSPSNTDTQYF
D: .; size: .; V: TRBV27; J: TRBJ2-2; DNA: TGTGCCAGCGGACTCTCGGGGGAGCTGTTTTTT; CDR3: CASGLSGELFF